This TCR beta chain was captured by sequencing in a study of STAT3 mutations in large granular lymphocyte leukemia. Looking at the study overall: Immunosuppressive therapy was given to more than half of T-LGLL patients. General study results and limits: Every T-LGLL patient had at least one immunodominant TCRbeta clonotype. Suggested: STAT3 mutation was not the ancestral event for these clonal expansions. After therapy, about 35% of the 18 patients switched clonotypes, all new clones STAT3 wild type. Clonal expansion was inferred from other time points because no sample existed at each clone's first appearance.

Clones were read by immunoSEQ multiplex PCR, and TCRdb kept only the in-frame ones, dropping some. The data hold approximately 13,000 clones, with about nine tenths observed a single time. The CDR3 covers 15 residues. CDR1 is MNHEY and CDR2 is SVGAGI in the germline V gene. V lost 0 bases and J lost 4, with 12 bases in between. Comments on this clone: Its specificity is not known.

This sequence was found in a man between 40 and 49 years old with T-cell large granular lymphocyte leukemia. Some clones in this sample may be carry-over from other donors' samples. Specimen: peripheral blood mononuclear cells. This chain links TRBV6-5 with TRBJ1-2; no reliable D call. The CDR3 loop is CASSYSVHGLYGYTF. The CDR3 region has the DNA TGTGCCAGCAGTTACTCTGTCCATGGCCTCTATGGCTACACCTTC.